This paragraph reports one T cell receptor beta chain. Antigen: not known. The CDR3 covers 18 residues. J lost 2 bases, V lost 7 bases, and 12 bases had no gene match. Germline V gene data show CDR1 as SGHAT and CDR2 as FQDESV (reference sequence). Study processing details: To classify distant metastasis in papillary thyroid cancer, a model was built from CDR3 differences across clinicopathological groups. MiXCR re-clonotyped the PCR reads for TCRdb. TCRdb's processing, not the authors' own work, is the source of the V and J calls. The data show over 30,000 clones, approximately 32% seen once. The data were obtained in a study of metastatic and nonmetastatic thyroid tumors. Study in general: Across peripheral blood and tumor or nodule tissue samples taken from malignant and benign thyroid patients, the repertoires were compared with one another.

None of the patients had undergone any treatment ahead of thyroid surgery. Study-wide points: Versus benign nodules, malignant thyroid tumors reportedly had significantly higher TCR beta diversity, in blood and tumor.

This clonotype was sampled from a female donor with papillary thyroid cancer or a benign thyroid nodule (not recorded which). Some clones in this sample may be carry-over from other donors' samples. The source material was blood. The rearrangement links TRBV11-1 to TRBJ2-2; TRBD2 matches 11 bases. This CDR3 is CASTLGVGLAENTGELFF. In DNA, the CDR3 is TGTGCCAGCACATTAGGGGTGGGACTAGCGGAAAACACCGGGGAGCTGTTTTTT.